This passage covers 28 T cell receptor beta chains from one sample sequenced in a study of T cells in Graves' hyperthyroidism and ophthalmopathy. Amplification yielded TCR beta CDR3 regions, with RNA transcripts as the source. HTBI primers drove first-round RT-PCR of the TCR CDR3. TCRdb redid the calling of the multiplex PCR reads with MiXCR, one entry per CDR3 protein. The top ten clones hold 20% to 30% of a sample with 270,000 or so distinct CDR3 sequences, around 25% of them seen once. The sample consisted of blood. The receptor source for this set is a man aged 40-55 years with Graves' hyperthyroidism that later progressed to Graves' ophthalmopathy.

This clonotype was found many times. The J gene is TRBJ2-7, the V gene TRBV10-3, with 10 bases fitting TRBD2. This CDR3 has 14 amino acids. The trim removed 5 bases at V and 3 bases at J, leaving 4 bases unmatched. The germline V gene encodes CDR1 ENHRY and CDR2 SYGVKD. Written as DNA, the CDR3 is TGTGCCATCAGTAAGGGACTAGCGCTCTACGAGCAGTACTTC. This sequence encodes CAISKGLALYEQYF.

This clonotype was observed at least ten times. The chain couples TRBV2 to TRBJ2-5; 14 bases fit TRBD2. The trim removed 6 bases at V and 3 bases at J, leaving 9 bases unmatched. Germline V gene lookup returns CDR1 SNHLY and CDR2 FYNNEI. The length of the CDR3 is 17 residues. CDR3 in DNA: TGTGCCAGCAGGTCCCCGGGACTAGCGGGAGACGAAGAGACCCAGTACTTC. It translates to CASRSPGLAGDEETQYF.

This clonotype has only a few counts. This chain links TRBV6-1 with TRBJ2-7, with TRBD1 as a possible D gene (6 bases). Germline lookup yields CDR1 MNHNS and CDR2 SASEGT. This CDR3 has 14 residues. The V end lost 6 bases, the J end lost 4 bases, and 16 bases lay between the germline ends. CDR3 residues: CASRINRDTYEQYF. CDR3 coding DNA: TGTGCCAGCAGAATAAACCGGGACACGTACGAGCAGTACTTC.

In its sample, this clonotype was seen many times. The rearrangement uses TRBV6-4 and TRBJ2-7, with a weak D call TRBD1 (6 bases). Germline V gene sequence: CDR1 MRHNA, CDR2 SNTAGT. This CDR3 has 17 amino acids. V dropped 2 bases and J dropped 2 bases, with 19 bases sitting between them. DNA for the CDR3: TGTGCCAGCAGTGACACGGCCCCGACAGGAATCCCCTACGAGCAGTACTTC. Its translation: CASSDTAPTGIPYEQYF.

Many counts were recorded for this clonotype. The chain uses TRBV11-2 and TRBJ1-5, with D perhaps matching TRBD1 (5 bases). This CDR3 has 15 residues. With 3 bases removed from V and 1 base from J, the gap between germline ends came to 10 bases. Germline CDR1 SGHAT, CDR2 FQNNGV. CDR3 loop: CASSLRGGSNQPQHF. The CDR3 region has the DNA TGTGCCAGCAGCTTGAGGGGAGGGAGCAATCAGCCCCAGCATTTT. The full variable domain, completed using reference TRBV11-2 and TRBJ1-5, is EAGVAQSPRYKIIEKRQSVAFWCNPISGHATLYWYQQILGQGPKLLIQFQNNGVVDDSQLPKDRFSAERLKGVDSTLKIQPAKLEDSAVYLCASSLRGGSNQPQHFGDGTRLSIL.

V usage is TRBV12-3 or TRBV12-4 and J usage is TRBJ1-2, with a tentative D call TRBD1 (5 bases). The germline V and J ends were trimmed by 5 bases and 0 bases, with 16 bases remaining between them. The CDR3 spans 16 residues. The CDR3: CASSLTLRTSNYGYTF. DNA of the CDR3: TGTGCCAGCAGTCTAACGCTCAGGACATCTAACTATGGCTACACCTTC.

This clonotype appeared many times. The V call is TRBV20-1, the J call TRBJ2-5, with 7 nucleotides matching TRBD2. Germline CDR1 reads DFQATT; CDR2 reads SNEGSKA (reference sequence). V gave up 6 bases and J gave up 2 bases; unmatched junction bases: 3. The CDR3 length is 12 residues. The CDR3 region has the DNA TGCAGTGCCAAGCGGGGACAAGAGACCCAGTACTTC. This codes for CSAKRGQETQYF.

This clonotype has more than one count but fewer than ten. The chain is built from TRBV5-1 and TRBJ2-2; D remains unclear. CDR1 and CDR2 from the germline V gene are SGHRS and YFSETQ. V was shortened by 0 bases and J by 0 bases, with 9 bases between the two germline ends. The CDR3 is 16 amino acids. The CDR3 spells CASSLAVIANTGELFF. Here the CDR3 DNA reads TGCGCCAGCAGCTTGGCGGTTATCGCGAACACCGGGGAGCTGTTTTTT.

This clonotype was counted many times. The V gene is TRBV12-3 or TRBV12-4, the J gene TRBJ1-2; 8 bases map to TRBD1. CDR3 length equals 15 residues. V gave up 6 bases and J gave up 1 base; unmatched junction bases: 7. The DNA for the CDR3 is TGTGCCAGCAGCAGACAGGGGAATATTAACTATGGCTACACCTTC. Translating it yields CASSRQGNINYGYTF.

This clonotype was seen at least ten times. The V call is TRBV7-9, the J call TRBJ2-7; D call uncertain. The V gene's germline CDR1 is SEHNR and CDR2 FQNEAQ (reference sequence). Trimming pared 5 bases from V and 4 bases from J, leaving 18 bases between. The CDR3 spans 15 residues. CDR3 loop: CASSPAAGTAYEQYF. DNA of the CDR3: TGTGCCAGCAGCCCCGCGGCCGGAACAGCGTACGAGCAGTACTTC. The full variable domain, rest sourced from reference TRBV7-9 and TRBJ2-7, is DTGVSQNPRHKITKRGQNVTFRCDPISEHNRLYWYRQTLGQGPEFLTYFQNEAQLEKSRLLSDRFSAERPKGSFSTLEIQRTEQGDSAMYLCASSPAAGTAYEQYFGPGTRLTVT.

This clonotype showed up many times. A much larger clone is a single base away; this may be a read error. The V gene is TRBV11-2, the J gene TRBJ1-5; D uncertain. The CDR3 consists of 16 residues. Germline CDR1 reads SGHAT; CDR2 reads FQNNGV. CDR3 in DNA: TGTGCCAGCAGCCTCGGGAAGTTCCATGGCAATCGGCCCCAGCATTTT. Protein product: CASSLGKFHGNRPQHF. The full variable domain, rest sourced from reference TRBV11-2 and TRBJ1-5, is EAGVAQSPRYKIIEKRQSVAFWCNPISGHATLYWYQQILGQGPKLLIQFQNNGVVDDSQLPKDRFSAERLKGVDSTLKIQPAKLEDSAVYLCASSLGKFHGNRPQHFGDGTRLSIL.

This clonotype has at least ten counts. The chain links TRBV7-8 to TRBJ2-7; 8 nucleotides align to TRBD2. V lost 5 bases and J lost 3; bases outside the gene matches: 3. Germline CDR1 and CDR2: SGHVS and FQNEAQ. CDR3 length: 13 residues. The CDR3 here is CASSRGGHYEQYF. DNA of the CDR3: TGTGCCAGCAGCCGGGGGGGCCACTACGAGCAGTACTTC.

This clonotype showed up many times. The chain recombines TRBV28 with TRBJ2-7; D may be TRBD2 (6 bases). Looked up from germline, CDR1 is MDHEN and CDR2 is SYDVKM. V was trimmed by 3 bases and J by 4 bases, leaving 16 bases between them. CDR3 length equals 15 residues. CDR3 residues: CASSLNTGAGYEQYF. CDR3 sequence (DNA): TGTGCCAGCAGTTTGAATACGGGAGCTGGGTACGAGCAGTACTTC.

Ten or more counts support this clonotype. J is TRBJ2-5 and V is TRBV20-1; D not certain. This CDR3 has 14 amino acids. V lost 1 base, J lost 1 base, and 10 bases lay in between. In germline, CDR1 is DFQATT, CDR2 SNEGSKA (reference sequence). The CDR3 sequence is CSARGADRQETQYF. CDR3 sequence (DNA): TGCAGTGCTAGAGGGGCTGATCGCCAAGAGACCCAGTACTTC.

Many counts were recorded for this clonotype. The rearrangement links TRBV6-5 to TRBJ2-7; tentative D call: TRBD1 (5 bases). Trimming shortened V by 2 bases and J by 2 bases, and 10 bases separated the two germline ends. This CDR3 has 14 amino acids. CDR1 is MNHEY, CDR2 SVGAGI, per germline. The CDR3 sequence is CASSYDSFTYEQYF. CDR3 nucleotide sequence: TGTGCCAGCAGTTACGACAGTTTCACCTACGAGCAGTACTTC.

This clonotype appeared many times. The chain couples TRBV28 to TRBJ1-2; TRBD1 aligns across 9 bases. The CDR3 contains 15 residues. The V gene end was trimmed by 4 bases and the J gene end by 0 bases; junction bases not matched to a gene: 3. Per germline, CDR1 MDHEN and CDR2 SYDVKM. The CDR3 reads CASSSRTGANYGYTF. CDR3 DNA: TGTGCCAGCAGTTCCAGGACAGGGGCTAACTATGGCTACACCTTC.

This clonotype was counted ten times or more. The chain couples TRBV9 to TRBJ2-2; TRBD2 agrees at 7 bases. CDR3 length equals 17 residues. CDR1 and CDR2 from the germline V gene are SGDLS and YYNGEE. V shed 4 bases, J shed 0 bases, and the junction held 9 bases outside the gene matches. The CDR3 DNA is TGTGCCAGCAGCCCAGAGCCTAGCGGAGCGAACACCGGGGAGCTGTTTTTT. This sequence encodes CASSPEPSGANTGELFF.

The V and J genes are TRBV20-1 and TRBJ2-2; perhaps D is TRBD1 or TRBD2 (5 bases each). This CDR3 region has 14 residues. V was pared by 6 bases and J by 0 bases, with 11 bases between. Germline-derived CDR1 and CDR2 are DFQATT and SNEGSKA (reference sequence). The CDR3 loop reads CSASGQSNTGELFF. In DNA form, the CDR3 reads TGCAGTGCCTCGGGGCAGTCGAACACCGGGGAGCTGTTTTTT.

This clonotype showed up many times. The chain employs TRBV12-3 or TRBV12-4 and TRBJ2-4, with a possible D match to TRBD2 (6 bases). Trimming left V 7 bases short and J 1 base short, with 11 bases between. The CDR3 runs 14 residues. CDR3 bases: TGTGCCAGCACCCTCGGAGGGGCCAAAAACATTCAGTACTTC. Translation: CASTLGGAKNIQYF.

In nucleotides, the CDR3 is TGTGCCAGCAGCTTAGGGGTTGGGACAGGGGGCAATCAGCCCCAGCATTTT. Encoded protein: CASSLGVGTGGNQPQHF. This rearrangement joins TRBV7-6 to TRBJ1-5, with 10 bases lining up with TRBD1. This CDR3 region has 17 residues. Germline-derived CDR1 and CDR2 are SGHVS and FNYEAQ. J was trimmed by 2 bases and V by 1 base; bases with no gene match: 5.

There are many counts of this clonotype. V usage is TRBV12-3 or TRBV12-4 and J usage is TRBJ1-2, with D perhaps matching TRBD1 (6 bases). V lost 2 bases and J lost 4, with 14 bases in between. The CDR3 totals 15 residues. The CDR3 region is CASSLITGSGYGYTF. Here the CDR3 DNA reads TGTGCCAGCAGTTTAATCACAGGGTCGGGCTATGGCTACACCTTC.

In this sample, this clonotype turned up many times. The chain recombines TRBV20-1 with TRBJ2-5; 7 bases are a match to TRBD2. J was trimmed by 2 bases and V by 6 bases; bases with no gene match: 15. The CDR3 covers 16 residues. Germline values: CDR1 DFQATT, CDR2 SNEGSKA (reference sequence). The CDR3 is CSASRERDPLQETQYF. CDR3 sequence (DNA): TGCAGTGCCAGCCGGGAGCGGGACCCCTTACAAGAGACCCAGTACTTC.

This clonotype was picked up many times. The V call is TRBV6-5, the J call TRBJ2-7; possibly TRBD1 for D (5 bases). Trimming removed 2 bases from V and 3 bases from J, with 8 bases in between. Germline V gene lookup returns CDR1 MNHEY and CDR2 SVGAGI. The CDR3 totals 13 residues. The CDR3 DNA reads TGTGCCAGCAGTTACAGACAGCACTACGAGCAGTACTTC. It yields the protein CASSYRQHYEQYF.

This clonotype was counted many times. The gene calls are TRBV20-1 and TRBJ1-5; D possibly corresponds to TRBD1 (5 bases). Germline V gene lookup returns CDR1 DFQATT and CDR2 SNEGSKA (reference sequence). V lost 6 bases and J 0 bases, leaving 12 bases between the germline ends. The CDR3 totals 14 residues. CDR3 region: CSAREDSSNQPQHF. CDR3 DNA: TGCAGTGCCAGGGAAGACAGTAGCAATCAGCCCCAGCATTTT.

This clonotype was recorded at least ten times. V and J are TRBV5-1 and TRBJ2-7; 9 bases are shared with TRBD1. The CDR3 length is 12 residues. From germline, CDR1 is SGHRS and CDR2 YFSETQ. The V segment lost 4 bases and the J segment 6 bases; nucleotides outside the gene matches: 2. CDR3 coding DNA: TGCGCCAGCAGCGGACAGGGGTCCGAGCAGTACTTC. Encoded protein: CASSGQGSEQYF.

This clonotype was detected many times. The rearrangement joins TRBV2 to TRBJ1-1; 7 nucleotides line up with TRBD1. The germline CDR1 and CDR2 sequences are SNHLY and FYNNEI. The CDR3 loop spans 14 amino acids. The V and J ends lost 6 bases and 8 bases, in that order; junction bases with no gene match: 12. The CDR3 DNA sequence: TGTGCCAGCAGGCTTGAGGGACAGCTCTTCGAAGCTTTCTTT. Encoded protein: CASRLEGQLFEAFF.

V usage is TRBV15 and J usage is TRBJ2-7; the D is unclear. The CDR3 is 13 residues long. The germline CDR1 and CDR2 sequences are LNHNV and YYDKDF (reference sequence). Trimming removed 0 bases from V and 7 bases from J, with 10 bases in between. Here the CDR3 reads CATSRDHRWEQYF. For the CDR3, the DNA is TGTGCCACCAGCAGAGATCATAGGTGGGAGCAGTACTTC.

This clonotype was observed at least ten times. The J gene is TRBJ1-5, the V gene TRBV6-5; tentatively, D is TRBD1 (5 bases). Germline assignment: CDR1 MNHEY and CDR2 SVGAGI. CDR3 length: 16 residues. The germline V and J ends were trimmed by 5 bases and 1 base, with 15 bases remaining between them. Here the CDR3 DNA reads TGTGCCAGCAGTCCCGGGGGTTTGGGCAGCAATCAGCCCCAGCATTTT. It is translated as CASSPGGLGSNQPQHF.